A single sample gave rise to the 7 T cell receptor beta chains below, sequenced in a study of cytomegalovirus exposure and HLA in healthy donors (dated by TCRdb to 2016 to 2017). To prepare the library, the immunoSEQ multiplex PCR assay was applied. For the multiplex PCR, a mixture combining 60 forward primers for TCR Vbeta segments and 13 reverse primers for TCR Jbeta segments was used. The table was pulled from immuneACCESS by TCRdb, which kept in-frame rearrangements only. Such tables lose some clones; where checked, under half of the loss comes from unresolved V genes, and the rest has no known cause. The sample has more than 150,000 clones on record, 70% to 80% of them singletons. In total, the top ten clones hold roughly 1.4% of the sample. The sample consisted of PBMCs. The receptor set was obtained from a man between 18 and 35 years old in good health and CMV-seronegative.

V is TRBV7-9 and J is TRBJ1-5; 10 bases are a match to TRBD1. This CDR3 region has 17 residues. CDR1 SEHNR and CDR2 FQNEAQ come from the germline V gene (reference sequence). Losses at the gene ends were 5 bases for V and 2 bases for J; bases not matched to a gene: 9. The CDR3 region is CASSTTGGGLGNQPQHF. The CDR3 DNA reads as TGTGCCAGCAGCACGACAGGGGGCGGATTGGGCAATCAGCCCCAGCATTTT.

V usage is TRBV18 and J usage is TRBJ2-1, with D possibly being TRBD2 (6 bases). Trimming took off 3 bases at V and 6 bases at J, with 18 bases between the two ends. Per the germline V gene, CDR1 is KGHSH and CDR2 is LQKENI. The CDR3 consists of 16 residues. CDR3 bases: TGTGCCAGCTCACCGGGACTCCCTGGTGCGGGCAATGAGCAGTTCTTC. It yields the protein CASSPGLPGAGNEQFF.

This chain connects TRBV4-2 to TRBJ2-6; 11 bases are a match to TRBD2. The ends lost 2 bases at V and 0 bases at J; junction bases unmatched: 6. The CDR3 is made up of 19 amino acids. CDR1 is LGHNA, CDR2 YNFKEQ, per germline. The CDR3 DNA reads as TGTGCCAGCAGCCAACGAGGACTAGCGGGTAGCTCTGGGGCCAACGTCCTGACTTTC. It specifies CASSQRGLAGSSGANVLTF.

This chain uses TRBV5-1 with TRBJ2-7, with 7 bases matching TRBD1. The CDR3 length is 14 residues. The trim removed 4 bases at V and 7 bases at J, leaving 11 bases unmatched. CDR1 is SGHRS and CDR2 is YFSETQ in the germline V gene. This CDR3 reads CASSPGQATGEQYF. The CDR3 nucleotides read TGCGCCAGCAGCCCCGGACAGGCCACGGGAGAGCAGTACTTC.

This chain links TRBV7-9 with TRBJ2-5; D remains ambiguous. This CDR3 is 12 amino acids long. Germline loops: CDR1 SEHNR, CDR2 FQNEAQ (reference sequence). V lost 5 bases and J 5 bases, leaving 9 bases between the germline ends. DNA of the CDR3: TGTGCCAGCAGCCCTCGGAGTGAGACCCAGTACTTC. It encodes CASSPRSETQYF.

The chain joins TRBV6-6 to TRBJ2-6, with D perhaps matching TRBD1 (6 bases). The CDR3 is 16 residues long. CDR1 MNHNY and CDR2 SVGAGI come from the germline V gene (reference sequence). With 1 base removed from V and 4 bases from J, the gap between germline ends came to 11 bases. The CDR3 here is CASSYLQGIGANVLTF. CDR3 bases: TGTGCCAGCAGTTACTTACAGGGCATCGGGGCCAACGTCCTGACTTTC.

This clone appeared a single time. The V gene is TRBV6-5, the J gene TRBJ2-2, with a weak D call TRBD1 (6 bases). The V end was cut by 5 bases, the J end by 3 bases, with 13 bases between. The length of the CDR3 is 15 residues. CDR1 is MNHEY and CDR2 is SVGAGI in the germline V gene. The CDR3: CASSRLQGYTGELFF. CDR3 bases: TGTGCCAGCAGTAGACTACAGGGATACACCGGGGAGCTGTTTTTT.